Presented here are 2 T cell receptor beta chains from one specimen sequenced in a study of patients and donors after allogeneic stem cell transplantation (dated by TCRdb to 2018 to 2020). The library was obtained by RT-PCR. The data were produced on a NextSeq 550. TCRdb reworked the public reads: Q25 trimming with fastp, MiXCR clone assembly, productive beta chains retained. Duplicate CDR3 protein sequences are folded into a single record with the most common DNA and genes. The sample table lists 200,000 to 250,000 distinct CDR3 sequences, 13% to 15% of them with a count of one. The ten largest clones capture more than 9% of the sample. Sequencing was performed on blood, either unsorted or a sorted T cell fraction (not recorded which). These receptors all stem from a human donor who was either an allogeneic HSCT recipient or a stem cell or donor lymphocyte infusion donor (not recorded which). It is not recorded whose cells these are; they may come from a transplant donor.

The V call is TRBV5-1, the J call TRBJ2-1, with 10 bases matching TRBD1. The CDR3 totals 16 residues. Trimming at V came to 0 bases and at J to 7 bases, leaving 7 bases not matched to a gene. Germline CDR1 SGHRS, CDR2 YFSETQ. CDR3 loop: CASSLGGTGARNEQFF. For the CDR3, the DNA is TGCGCCAGCAGCTTGGGAGGGACAGGGGCAAGGAATGAGCAGTTCTTC. The full variable domain, with the rest looked up from reference TRBV5-1 and TRBJ2-1, is KAGVTQTPRYLIKTRGQQVTLSCSPISGHRSVSWYQQTPGQGLQFLFEYFSETQRNKGNFPGRFSGRQFSNSRSEMNVSTLELGDSALYLCASSLGGTGARNEQFFGPGTRLTVL.

This chain joins TRBV6-1 and TRBJ1-1; unclear D gene. Trimming left V 7 bases short and J 0 bases short, with 21 bases between. CDR1 and CDR2 from the germline V gene are MNHNS and SASEGT. The CDR3 contains 17 residues. CDR3 sequence reads: CASITLGGRAMNTEAFF. The CDR3 nucleotides read TGTGCCAGCATCACCTTAGGTGGTAGGGCCATGAACACTGAAGCTTTCTTT.